This T cell receptor beta chain comes out of a study of identical twins. Regarding the study as a whole: Insertions ran lower in abundant cord blood beta clonotypes, though not in memory repertoires. There was more out-of-frame TCR alpha sharing in monozygotic twins than models estimated.

This clonotype occurred a few times. Its target is not known. The length of the CDR3 is 13 residues. V was shortened by 7 bases and J by 4 bases, with 12 bases between the two germline ends. The germline CDR1 and CDR2 sequences are SGHRS and YFSETQ. Healthy Caucasians made up all donors. Template switching created a universal primer site, and the cDNA included unique molecular identifiers. TCRdb used MiXCR to reprocess the 5' RACE reads, holding one entry per CDR3 protein. The table lists about 490,000 distinct CDR3 sequences, around 15% of them singletons. This sample also belongs to another study, concerning yellow fever vaccine responses in identical twins.

This chain links TRBV5-1 with TRBJ2-1; D perhaps matches TRBD2 (6 bases). This TCR derives from a woman aged 18 to 35 in good health. The specimen was CD4+ T cells sorted from blood. In DNA, the CDR3 is TGCGCCAGCCGCCCAGCGGGTTACAATGAGCAGTTCTTC. Translation gives CASRPAGYNEQFF.